This entry lists 23 T cell receptor beta chains sequenced from one sample in a study of T-cell reconstitution after alpha-beta-depleted transplantation in children. As it was prepared, the TCRbeta library received unique molecular identifiers. From the PCR reads, TCRdb called clonotypes with MiXCR, one entry per CDR3 protein. The sample yields some 530,000 distinct CDR3 sequences, around 12% seen once. This specimen was PBMCs from the stem cell graft donor, taken from the stem cell graft. These receptors all stem from a human donor who donated a stem cell graft to a child with combined immunodeficiency.

This clonotype was detected ten times or more. The rearrangement joins TRBV4-2 to TRBJ2-2; 8 nucleotides align to TRBD1. This CDR3 spans 18 amino acids. V was pared by 4 bases and J by 2 bases, with 12 bases of the junction left unmatched. Germline lookup yields CDR1 LGHNA and CDR2 YNFKEQ. CDR3 DNA: TGTGCCAGCAGCCTAATCTCCGGGACAGGTGCTAACACCGGGGAGCTGTTTTTT. Translated, it gives CASSLISGTGANTGELFF.

This clonotype was counted many times. This rearrangement joins TRBV4-3 to TRBJ2-2; no reliable D call. This CDR3 comprises 14 residues. Germline assignment: CDR1 LGHNA and CDR2 YSLEER. The V gene lost 3 bases and the J gene lost 0 bases, with 5 bases spanning the gap. This CDR3 reads CASSQMSNTGELFF. CDR3 DNA: TGCGCCAGCAGCCAGATGTCGAACACCGGGGAGCTGTTTTTT.

This clonotype was seen many times. The chain combines TRBV7-2 with TRBJ2-5, with D tentatively TRBD2 (5 bases). This CDR3 is 14 amino acids long. In germline, CDR1 is SGHTA, CDR2 FQGNSA. V lost 0 bases, J lost 9 bases, and 14 bases lay in between. CDR3 sequence: CASSLALRNGAQYF. Written as DNA, the CDR3 is TGTGCCAGCAGCTTAGCGCTCCGTAACGGGGCCCAGTACTTC.

This clonotype was counted only a few times. The CDR3 region is CASSSDRGGSPLHF. The CDR3 region has the DNA TGTGCCAGCAGTTCCGACAGGGGAGGATCACCCCTCCACTTT. The chain employs TRBV6-5 and TRBJ1-6, with 8 bases fitting TRBD1. The CDR3 covers 14 residues. The V gene's germline CDR1 is MNHEY and CDR2 SVGAGI. The J segment lost 10 bases and the V segment lost 4 bases, leaving 6 bases of the junction unmatched.

There are a few counts of this clonotype. This chain links TRBV6-5 with TRBJ2-7; D is uncertain. CDR1 and CDR2 from the germline V gene are MNHEY and SVGAGI. With 6 bases removed from V and 5 bases from J, the gap between germline ends came to 8 bases. This CDR3 region has 11 residues. For the CDR3, the DNA is TGTGCCAGCAGCACTCTTAACGAGCAGTACTTC. Translating it yields CASSTLNEQYF.

The rearrangement uses TRBV9 and TRBJ2-1; 13 bases are shared with TRBD2. With 4 bases clipped from V and 6 bases from J, the junction kept 4 bases outside the gene matches. CDR1 is SGDLS, CDR2 YYNGEE, per germline. The CDR3 covers 15 residues. The CDR3 loop reads CASSPGTSGANEQFF. CDR3 DNA sequence: TGTGCCAGCAGCCCCGGGACTAGCGGGGCCAATGAGCAGTTCTTC.

This CDR3 reads CASSLGAVSSGNTIYF. DNA of the CDR3: TGTGCCAGCAGCTTAGGTGCAGTCAGCTCTGGAAACACCATATATTTT. J is TRBJ1-3 and V is TRBV7-2; D gene ambiguous. V lost 1 base to trimming and J lost 0 bases, with 10 bases between them. Per germline, CDR1 SGHTA and CDR2 FQGNSA. The CDR3 is 16 residues long.

In this sample, this clonotype turned up a few times. The genes are TRBV7-9 and TRBJ1-2; 7 bases are shared with TRBD1. Trimming took 3 bases from V and 8 from J; bases not matched to a gene: 6. CDR3 size: 13 residues. Germline-derived CDR1 and CDR2 are SEHNR and FQNEAQ (reference sequence). CDR3 in amino acids: CASSFRDREGYTF. CDR3 nucleotide sequence: TGTGCCAGCAGCTTCCGTGACAGGGAGGGCTACACCTTC.

This clonotype was observed at least ten times. The chain recombines TRBV27 with TRBJ2-7; 8 nucleotides agree with TRBD2. This CDR3 spans 13 amino acids. With V trimmed by 5 bases and J by 9 bases, 9 bases remained unmatched. Germline CDR1 and CDR2: MNHEY and SMNVEV (reference sequence). CDR3 sequence: CASSPRLATAQYF. Here the CDR3 DNA reads TGTGCCAGCAGTCCCAGACTAGCGACGGCGCAGTACTTC.

This clonotype was counted between two and nine times. The genes are TRBV5-5 and TRBJ2-1; D ambiguous. This CDR3 spans 14 amino acids. Germline CDR1 reads SGHKS; CDR2 reads YYEKEE (reference sequence). Trimming pared 4 bases from V and 8 bases from J, leaving 16 bases between. The CDR3, as DNA: TGTGCCAGCAGCACCGCAAAAAAGGCGTATGAGCAGTTCTTC. It encodes CASSTAKKAYEQFF. Filled out from reference TRBV5-5 and TRBJ2-1, the complete variable domain reads DAGVTQSPTHLIKTRGQQVTLRCSPISGHKSVSWYQQVLGQGPQFIFQYYEKEERGRGNFPDRFSARQFPNYSSELNVNALLLGDSALYLCASSTAKKAYEQFFGPGTRLTVL.

This clonotype was counted only a few times. The rearrangement links TRBV5-4 to TRBJ1-2; no clear D. The ends were cut back, 3 bases at V and 8 bases at J, with 11 bases in the middle. The CDR3 runs to 12 residues. Per the germline V gene, CDR1 is SGHNT and CDR2 is YYREEE (reference sequence). CDR3 loop: CASSYSGFGYTF. Here the CDR3 DNA reads TGTGCCAGCAGCTACTCGGGTTTCGGCTACACCTTC.

This clonotype was detected ten times or more. The V gene is TRBV4-3, the J gene TRBJ2-3; tentatively, D is TRBD2 (6 bases). This CDR3 spans 15 amino acids. Trimming removed 1 base at V and 2 bases at J, with 10 bases between. Germline CDR1 is LGHNA and CDR2 is YSLEER. The CDR3 DNA sequence: TGCGCCAGCAGCCAAGGGGCGGGGTTCACAGATACGCAGTATTTT. Its translation: CASSQGAGFTDTQYF.

The chain recombines TRBV10-3 with TRBJ2-7; 11 bases align to TRBD2. CDR3 length equals 14 residues. Unmatched junction bases numbered 1, after V lost 0 bases and J lost 6 bases. Germline CDR1 ENHRY, CDR2 SYGVKD. This chain's CDR3 is CAISESSGRGEQYF. The CDR3 DNA reads TGTGCCATCAGTGAGTCTAGCGGGAGGGGCGAGCAGTACTTC.

This clonotype was found many times. The chain carries TRBV5-1 and TRBJ1-1, with D uncertain. The germline V gene has CDR1 SGHRS and CDR2 YFSETQ. Trimming removed 1 base from V and 1 base from J, with 8 bases in between. The CDR3 consists of 14 residues. The CDR3 DNA sequence: TGCGCCAGCAGCTTGACGTGGGGGAACACTGAAGCTTTCTTT. This codes for CASSLTWGNTEAFF.

The chain employs TRBV4-3 and TRBJ2-5; TRBD2 agrees at 13 bases. The germline V gene has CDR1 LGHNA and CDR2 YSLEER. The CDR3 contains 19 residues. V was pared by 1 base and J by 1 base, with 9 bases of the junction left unmatched. The CDR3 nucleotides read TGCGCCAGCAGCCAAGGTCGAGGGACTAGCGGGACTGGCCAAGAGACCCAGTACTTC. This gives the protein CASSQGRGTSGTGQETQYF.

V and J are TRBV7-2 and TRBJ2-3; perhaps D is TRBD1 or TRBD2 (5 bases each). CDR1 is SGHTA and CDR2 is FQGNSA in the germline V gene. The germline V and J ends were trimmed by 0 bases and 2 bases, with 18 bases remaining between them. The CDR3 spans 18 residues. CDR3 amino acids: CASSLAGVDRLPTDTQYF. CDR3 nucleotides: TGTGCCAGCAGCTTAGCGGGGGTTGATCGACTTCCCACAGATACGCAGTATTTT.

The chain carries TRBV7-2 and TRBJ2-3; the match to TRBD2 covers 7 bases. This CDR3 comprises 16 residues. V trimming: 5 bases; J trimming: 5 bases; junction bases outside the gene matches: 13. Germline V lookup: CDR1 SGHTA, CDR2 FQGNSA. In nucleotides, the CDR3 is TGTGCCAGCAGCGCCCGAAGCGGGATGGGGCAAGATACGCAGTATTTT. Amino acids: CASSARSGMGQDTQYF.

This clonotype was counted only a few times. This rearrangement joins TRBV29-1 to TRBJ1-2; D not certain. Germline V gene data show CDR1 as SQVTM and CDR2 as ANQGSEA. CDR3 size: 11 residues. V shed 4 bases and J shed 8 bases, with 11 bases lying between them. CDR3 region: CSVAIPRGYTF. CDR3 bases: TGCAGCGTTGCCATCCCGAGGGGCTACACCTTC.

This clonotype was picked up many times. V gene TRBV12-3 or TRBV12-4 combines with J gene TRBJ2-2; 10 nucleotides align to TRBD2. The length of the CDR3 is 18 residues. With V trimmed by 5 bases and J by 2 bases, 11 bases remained unmatched. CDR3 amino acids: CASSPPHRLAGNTGELFF. CDR3 DNA sequence: TGTGCCAGCAGTCCCCCCCACCGACTAGCGGGCAACACCGGGGAGCTGTTTTTT.

In this sample, this clonotype turned up a few times. The genes are TRBV9 and TRBJ2-2; TRBD1 agrees at 7 bases. Trimming removed 3 bases from V and 0 bases from J; junction bases left unmatched: 5. This CDR3 comprises 16 residues. Germline lookup yields CDR1 SGDLS and CDR2 YYNGEE. The CDR3: CASSEWDRANTGELFF. CDR3 nucleotide sequence: TGTGCCAGCAGCGAATGGGACAGAGCGAACACCGGGGAGCTGTTTTTT.

This clonotype has only a few counts. V usage is TRBV30 and J usage is TRBJ2-7, with TRBD2 matching 9 bases. After removal of 3 bases from V and 4 bases from J, the junction contained 4 bases not matched to a gene. CDR3 length equals 13 residues. Germline CDR1 and CDR2: GTSNPN and SVGIG (reference sequence). The CDR3 nucleotides read TGTGCCTGGAGGGGGCTAGCGGGGTACGAGCAGTACTTC. It yields the protein CAWRGLAGYEQYF.

V usage is TRBV7-2 and J usage is TRBJ1-5, with 11 positions matching TRBD1. J was trimmed by 5 bases and V by 5 bases; bases with no gene match: 5. The CDR3 extends over 15 amino acids. CDR1 and CDR2 (germline): SGHTA, FQGNSA. The CDR3 region is CASSHRTGGDQPQHF. CDR3 DNA sequence: TGTGCCAGCAGCCATCGGACAGGGGGCGATCAGCCCCAGCATTTT. Looking up the rest from reference TRBV7-2 and TRBJ1-5 gives the full variable domain: GAGVSQSPSNKVTEKGKDVELRCDPISGHTALYWYRQSLGQGLEFLIYFQGNSAPDKSGLPSDRFSAERTGGSVSTLTIQRTQQEDSAVYLCASSHRTGGDQPQHFGDGTRLSIL.

The rearrangement links TRBV20-1 to TRBJ2-7, with a tentative D call TRBD2 (6 bases). The V end was cut by 3 bases, the J end by 3 bases, with 12 bases between. Per germline, CDR1 DFQATT and CDR2 SNEGSKA (reference sequence). The CDR3 has 13 residues. For the CDR3, the DNA is TGCAGTGCTAGGCGGGGTACTAGCTACGAGCAGTACTTC. This encodes CSARRGTSYEQYF.